These 14 T cell receptor beta chains were all obtained from the same sample, sequenced in a study of blood T cell repertoires in COVID-19. Produced via immunoSEQ multiplex PCR; TCRdb's table is partial and in-frame only. This table holds over 200,000 clones, about 70% found once. Sequenced sample: peripheral blood. These receptors originate from a woman older than 75 with acute or convalescent COVID-19.

The chain links TRBV5-1 to TRBJ1-4, with 10 bases identical to TRBD1. The trim removed 2 bases at V and 8 bases at J, leaving 21 bases unmatched. From germline, CDR1 is SGHRS and CDR2 YFSETQ. The CDR3 spans 20 residues. The CDR3 region is CASSLQLTGTGEIRLEKLFF. CDR3 bases: TGCGCCAGCAGCTTACAACTGACCGGGACAGGGGAGATCAGGTTGGAAAAACTGTTTTTT.

This chain connects TRBV27 to TRBJ2-7; 9 bases line up with TRBD1. Looked up from germline, CDR1 is MNHEY and CDR2 is SMNVEV (reference sequence). Unmatched junction bases numbered 6, after V lost 11 bases and J lost 4 bases. CDR3 length: 12 residues. The CDR3, as DNA: TGTGCCGGGGACAGGGAAGGGTACGAGCAGTACTTC. Its translation is CAGDREGYEQYF.

Only a few counts were recorded for this clone. This rearrangement joins TRBV2 to TRBJ1-6; 7 positions agree with TRBD1. CDR3 size: 14 residues. Germline trimming cut 6 bases from V and 10 bases from J; bases unmatched to any gene: 9. Germline loops: CDR1 SNHLY, CDR2 FYNNEI. The CDR3, as DNA: TGTGCCAGCAGCATTACAGGGGTAAAATCACCCCTCCACTTT. The encoded protein is CASSITGVKSPLHF.

In its sample, this clone was seen a few times. The chain links TRBV14 to TRBJ1-1, with TRBD1 identical over 7 bases. Germline values: CDR1 SGHDN, CDR2 FVKESK. The V segment lost 5 bases and the J segment 6 bases; nucleotides outside the gene matches: 15. The CDR3 has 16 residues. CDR3 residues: CASSYDRARGDAEAFF. CDR3 bases: TGTGCCAGCAGCTATGACAGGGCCAGGGGTGACGCTGAAGCTTTCTTT.

The chain couples TRBV5-1 to TRBJ1-2; D unclear. V lost 7 bases, J lost 6 bases, and 16 bases lay in between. CDR1 and CDR2 (germline): SGHRS, YFSETQ. The CDR3 is 13 residues long. The CDR3 is CASRETLQNGYTF. In DNA form, the CDR3 reads TGCGCCAGCCGGGAAACTTTACAGAATGGCTACACCTTC.

This rearrangement joins TRBV19 to TRBJ2-6; TRBD1 aligns across 7 bases. The J segment lost 0 bases and the V segment lost 10 bases, leaving 15 bases of the junction unmatched. From germline, CDR1 is LNHDA and CDR2 SQIVND (reference sequence). The CDR3 spans 18 residues. The CDR3 spells CATSSTGTVSSGANVLTF. For the CDR3, the DNA is TGTGCCACTTCTTCCACGGGGACAGTAAGCTCTGGGGCCAACGTCCTGACTTTC.

This clone was seen just once. The V call is TRBV3-1 (or the pseudogene TRBV3-2), the J call TRBJ2-3, with D possibly being TRBD2 (5 bases). This CDR3 is built from 12 residues. Germline V lookup: CDR1 LGHDT, CDR2 YNNKEL (reference sequence). The germline V and J ends were trimmed by 0 bases and 9 bases, with 7 bases remaining between them. For the CDR3, the DNA is TGTGCCAGCAGCCAAGAGCGGGCGACGCAGTATTTT. Residues: CASSQERATQYF.

The chain couples TRBV5-4 to TRBJ2-3; TRBD2 matches at 10 bases. This CDR3 region has 15 residues. J was trimmed by 6 bases and V by 4 bases; bases with no gene match: 8. From germline, CDR1 is SGHNT and CDR2 YYREEE (reference sequence). The CDR3 bases are TGTGCCAGCAGCACAACAGCTAGCGGGAGTGATACGCAGTATTTT. Translation gives CASSTTASGSDTQYF.

The chain couples TRBV3-1 (or the pseudogene TRBV3-2) to TRBJ1-2, with 9 bases aligning to TRBD1. The CDR3 extends over 15 amino acids. Per the germline V gene, CDR1 is LGHDT and CDR2 is YNNKEL (reference sequence). The junction had 9 bases not matched to a gene; V was cut back by 2 bases and J by 8 bases. The CDR3 spells CASSQTGGVSGGYTF. The CDR3 coding sequence is TGTGCCAGCAGCCAAACAGGGGGCGTCTCTGGCGGCTACACCTTC.

This sequence joins TRBV13 and TRBJ2-7; 8 bases are a match to TRBD2. Trimming removed 0 bases from V and 4 bases from J; junction bases left unmatched: 14. The CDR3 is 18 residues long. Per the germline V gene, CDR1 is PRHDT and CDR2 is FYEKMQ (reference sequence). In DNA, the CDR3 is TGTGCCAGCAGCTTAGGCCCTCCATTCGCGGGGGGTGGGTACGAGCAGTACTTC. Translation gives CASSLGPPFAGGGYEQYF. The full variable domain, with the rest looked up from reference TRBV13 and TRBJ2-7, is AAGVIQSPRHLIKEKRETATLKCYPIPRHDTVYWYQQGPGQDPQFLISFYEKMQSDKGSIPDRFSAQQFSDYHSELNMSSLELGDSALYFCASSLGPPFAGGGYEQYFGPGTRLTVT.

The gene calls are TRBV11-2 and TRBJ2-3; tentative D call: TRBD1 (6 bases). Germline V gene sequence: CDR1 SGHAT, CDR2 FQNNGV. The V end was cut by 3 bases, the J end by 2 bases, with 15 bases between. The CDR3 runs 16 residues. CDR3 nucleotide sequence: TGTGCCAGCAGCTTTAGGGGGACAACCAACACAGATACGCAGTATTTT. Protein sequence: CASSFRGTTNTDTQYF.

This clone appeared a few times. The chain carries TRBV19 and TRBJ1-2; D unresolved. Germline values: CDR1 LNHDA, CDR2 SQIVND (reference sequence). Trimming cost V 6 bases and J 4 bases, with 15 bases left between them. CDR3 length equals 14 residues. The CDR3, as DNA: TGTGCCAGTAGCATGGACTCCTGGGGCTATGGCTACACCTTC. Its translation is CASSMDSWGYGYTF.

The gene calls are TRBV7-3 and TRBJ2-5; possible D gene TRBD2, 6 bases. The CDR3 consists of 15 residues. V was pared by 1 base and J by 5 bases, with 14 bases between. Germline V CDR1 and CDR2: SGHTA, FQGTGA. The CDR3 DNA follows: TGTGCCAGCAGCTTAAGGGGTAGCGGAGAGGAGACCCAGTACTTC. It translates to CASSLRGSGEETQYF.

CDR3 coding DNA: TGTGCCAGCAGCGTACAACAGTCTAATGAAAAACTGTTTTTT. It specifies CASSVQQSNEKLFF. The rearrangement uses TRBV9 and TRBJ1-4; D gene ambiguous. The CDR3 has 14 residues. Germline V gene lookup returns CDR1 SGDLS and CDR2 YYNGEE. Trimming removed 1 base at V and 3 bases at J, with 7 bases between.